The entry below describes one T cell receptor (beta chain). Its antigen is unidentified. This record belongs to a study of T cell responses to AZD1222 COVID-19 vaccine. Whole-study context: Second-dose groups at about 4 or about 12 weeks were pooled. Study-level findings and limits: Repertoires were sampled only after the peak T cell response. Reports indicate that nearly half of spike-specific TCRs are directed at unmutated variant regions. Vaccination with two AZD1222 doses was followed by a rise in Spike-specific TCR breadth and depth.

Method: immunoSEQ multiplex PCR; TCRdb's copy keeps in-frame clones and lacks some. The data contain approximately 120,000 clones, roughly 90% of them singletons. The CDR3 runs to 16 residues. With V trimmed by 4 bases and J by 1 base, 10 bases remained unmatched. Germline lookup yields CDR1 MGHRA and CDR2 YSYEKL. The J gene is TRBJ2-7, the V gene TRBV4-1; 7 bases are shared with TRBD1. The material sequenced was peripheral blood, taken on day 0 of AZD1222 vaccination. The sequence derives from an adult in good health. The CDR3 bases are TGCGCCAGCAGCCCGGGCCAGACAGGGAGTTCCTACGAGCAGTACTTC. This encodes CASSPGQTGSSYEQYF.